A selection of T cell receptor beta chains follows, all from one sample in a study of blood T cell repertoires in COVID-19. Assay used: immunoSEQ multiplex PCR; TCRdb lists only in-frame clones, some missing. The table records approximately 65,000 clones, about 75% of them present only once. The sequenced sample was PBMCs or T cells enriched from blood (not recorded which). These receptor sequences come from a woman aged 55-69 years who had been exposed to COVID-19. Both conserved end residues are part of each CDR3. D genes are given only for firm matches. Some rows mark clone size as missing; the rest say once, few, many or name a class of expanded clone.

cdr3_nt: TGTGCCAGCAGTCGTTCAGGGGCCGGCTACACCTTC; cdr3_aa: CASSRSGAGYTF; j_call: TRBJ1-2; v_call: TRBV27; clone_size: .; d_call: .
cdr3_nt: TGTGCCAGCAGTTTCATTCGGCAAGAGACCCAGTACTTC; cdr3_aa: CASSFIRQETQYF; j_call: TRBJ2-5; v_call: TRBV12-3/TRBV12-4; clone_size: .; d_call: .
cdr3_nt: TGTGCCAGCAGCGTCGGGACAGGGGGGAATCAGCCCCAGCATTTT; cdr3_aa: CASSVGTGGNQPQHF; j_call: TRBJ1-5; v_call: TRBV7-8; clone_size: .; d_call: TRBD1
cdr3_nt: TGTGCCAGCTCACCACCGGAGCGGCCCCCTGGGGCCTACGAGCAGTACTTC; cdr3_aa: CASSPPERPPGAYEQYF; j_call: TRBJ2-7; v_call: TRBV18; clone_size: .; d_call: .
cdr3_nt: TGTGCCAGCAGTGAAGTAATGGGTCAGGGCAATCAGCCCCAGCATTTT; cdr3_aa: CASSEVMGQGNQPQHF; j_call: TRBJ1-5; v_call: TRBV6-1; clone_size: .; d_call: .
cdr3_nt: TGTGCCAGTAGTTCCCGACAGGGTGGCTCAGATACGCAGTATTTT; cdr3_aa: CASSSRQGGSDTQYF; j_call: TRBJ2-3; v_call: TRBV19; clone_size: .; d_call: TRBD1
cdr3_nt: TGTGCCAGCAGCCCTCACTTTAATGAGCAGTTCTTC; cdr3_aa: CASSPHFNEQFF; j_call: TRBJ2-1; v_call: TRBV7-9; clone_size: .; d_call: .
cdr3_nt: TGTGCCAGCAGCCCCGTCGGGGGGTCCGCGGTAAAACTGTTTTTT; cdr3_aa: CASSPVGGSAVKLFF; j_call: TRBJ1-4; v_call: TRBV7-8; clone_size: few; d_call: .
cdr3_nt: TGTGCCAGTAGTATCAACAGGAACAGCAATCAGCCCCAGCATTTT; cdr3_aa: CASSINRNSNQPQHF; j_call: TRBJ1-5; v_call: TRBV19; clone_size: .; d_call: .
cdr3_nt: TGTGCCAGCAGCTTAAGACAGAACTCTAGGTCTGAAGCTTTCTTT; cdr3_aa: CASSLRQNSRSEAFF; j_call: TRBJ1-1; v_call: TRBV7-2; clone_size: .; d_call: .
cdr3_nt: TGTGCCAGCAGCCGGACAGGGGGCCCCCCAGGGCCCCAGCATTTT; cdr3_aa: CASSRTGGPPGPQHF; j_call: TRBJ1-5; v_call: TRBV28; clone_size: .; d_call: TRBD1
cdr3_nt: TGTGCCAGCAGTCGGGAGGGAAGCAATCAGCCCCAGCATTTT; cdr3_aa: CASSREGSNQPQHF; j_call: TRBJ1-5; v_call: TRBV6-5; clone_size: .; d_call: .
cdr3_nt: TGTGCCAGTAGGAAGAAATCCGGGACAGGGTATGGCTACACCTTC; cdr3_aa: CASRKKSGTGYGYTF; j_call: TRBJ1-2; v_call: TRBV19; clone_size: .; d_call: TRBD1
cdr3_nt: TGTGCCAGCAGCGTGACCGGCCGGGGGGGCTACAATGAGCAGTTCTTC; cdr3_aa: CASSVTGRGGYNEQFF; j_call: TRBJ2-1; v_call: TRBV9; clone_size: .; d_call: TRBD2
cdr3_nt: TGTGCCAGCAGCTTAGGTGGGAGGGCTCAGCCCCAGCATTTT; cdr3_aa: CASSLGGRAQPQHF; j_call: TRBJ1-5; v_call: TRBV11-3; clone_size: few; d_call: .
cdr3_nt: TGTGCCAGCAGTTTAGGAGCGGGGCTGTATGGCTACACCTTC; cdr3_aa: CASSLGAGLYGYTF; j_call: TRBJ1-2; v_call: TRBV28; clone_size: once; d_call: .
cdr3_nt: TGTGCCGGACTGTTGGTGCGAAGACTGACAGGCCCTCCCCTAGGCTACACCTTC; cdr3_aa: CAGLLVRRLTGPPLGYTF; j_call: TRBJ1-2; v_call: TRBV9; clone_size: .; d_call: .
cdr3_nt: TGTGCCAGCAGCCAAGGCGGGACAGGGGGCCATGAGCAGTTCTTC; cdr3_aa: CASSQGGTGGHEQFF; j_call: TRBJ2-1; v_call: TRBV3-1/TRBV3-2; clone_size: .; d_call: TRBD1
cdr3_nt: TGTGCCACCAGCAGAGATAATATCGGGGAGCTGTTTTTT; cdr3_aa: CATSRDNIGELFF; j_call: TRBJ2-2; v_call: TRBV15; clone_size: .; d_call: .
cdr3_nt: TGCGCCAGCGGAACAGGGGGCGACTATGGCTACACCTTC; cdr3_aa: CASGTGGDYGYTF; j_call: TRBJ1-2; v_call: TRBV10-2; clone_size: .; d_call: TRBD1
cdr3_nt: TGTGCCAGCAGGCGGAGGTCTAGCACAGATACGCAGTATTTT; cdr3_aa: CASRRRSSTDTQYF; j_call: TRBJ2-3; v_call: TRBV6-6; clone_size: .; d_call: .
cdr3_nt: TGCAGCGTTGATACCGGGACAGGGATCACCGGGGAGCTGTTTTTT; cdr3_aa: CSVDTGTGITGELFF; j_call: TRBJ2-2; v_call: TRBV29-1; clone_size: .; d_call: TRBD1
cdr3_nt: TGCGCCAGCAGGTGGACCGGGACAGGGTGGGAAAAACTGTTTTTT; cdr3_aa: CASRWTGTGWEKLFF; j_call: TRBJ1-4; v_call: TRBV5-1; clone_size: .; d_call: TRBD1
cdr3_nt: TGTGCCAGCAGCCCCCGGGACACTTTTTGGGGCAATGAGCAGTTCTTC; cdr3_aa: CASSPRDTFWGNEQFF; j_call: TRBJ2-1; v_call: TRBV7-2; clone_size: .; d_call: .
cdr3_nt: TGTGCCAGCAGTGAAAGTCGAGACAGGCGCCCCGACCGAAAACTGTTTTTT; cdr3_aa: CASSESRDRRPDRKLFF; j_call: TRBJ1-4; v_call: TRBV2; clone_size: .; d_call: .
cdr3_nt: TGTGCCACCAGCAGGCCCGACAGAAAAATCTATGGCTACACCTTC; cdr3_aa: CATSRPDRKIYGYTF; j_call: TRBJ1-2; v_call: TRBV15; clone_size: .; d_call: .
cdr3_nt: TGTGCCAGCAGCCTCGTCCGGGGTGAAGCTTTCTTT; cdr3_aa: CASSLVRGEAFF; j_call: TRBJ1-1; v_call: TRBV7-2; clone_size: .; d_call: .
cdr3_nt: TGCAGTGCTAGAGCAGGCCAGCCCCAGCATTTT; cdr3_aa: CSARAGQPQHF; j_call: TRBJ1-5; v_call: TRBV20-1; clone_size: .; d_call: .
cdr3_nt: TGTGCCAGCAGCTCTTCCAGGGAAGGGGGTGAAGCTTTCTTT; cdr3_aa: CASSSSREGGEAFF; j_call: TRBJ1-1; v_call: TRBV7-8; clone_size: .; d_call: .
cdr3_nt: TGTGCCAGCAGTCTAGCGGGAGGGGAAAAGGAGCAGTTCTTC; cdr3_aa: CASSLAGGEKEQFF; j_call: TRBJ2-1; v_call: TRBV6-5; clone_size: .; d_call: TRBD2
cdr3_nt: TGTGCCAGTAGTGTCCAGACTAGTCAGAAAGCCAATGAGCAGTTCTTC; cdr3_aa: CASSVQTSQKANEQFF; j_call: TRBJ2-1; v_call: TRBV19; clone_size: .; d_call: .
cdr3_nt: TGCGCCAGCAGCTCCGGGACAGGGGGCACCGGGGAGCTGTTTTTT; cdr3_aa: CASSSGTGGTGELFF; j_call: TRBJ2-2; v_call: TRBV5-1; clone_size: few; d_call: TRBD1
cdr3_nt: TGTGCCTGGACCATCTCCAGGGATCAGCCCCAGCATTTT; cdr3_aa: CAWTISRDQPQHF; j_call: TRBJ1-5; v_call: TRBV30; clone_size: .; d_call: .
cdr3_nt: TGTGCCAGCAGCCCTGACAGGGCATTAACCTACGAGCAGTACTTC; cdr3_aa: CASSPDRALTYEQYF; j_call: TRBJ2-7; v_call: TRBV7-2; clone_size: few; d_call: TRBD1
cdr3_nt: TGCGCCAGCAGCTTGTTTCCAGAAAGCAATCAGCCCCAGCATTTT; cdr3_aa: CASSLFPESNQPQHF; j_call: TRBJ1-5; v_call: TRBV5-1; clone_size: few; d_call: .
cdr3_nt: TGTGCCAGCTCACCAACCCCGACAGGGGATTCGCCCCTCCACTTT; cdr3_aa: CASSPTPTGDSPLHF; j_call: TRBJ1-6; v_call: TRBV18; clone_size: .; d_call: TRBD1
cdr3_nt: TGTGCCAGCAGCTCGACAGGGGAGGGCTACAATGAGCAGTTCTTC; cdr3_aa: CASSSTGEGYNEQFF; j_call: TRBJ2-1; v_call: TRBV5-6; clone_size: .; d_call: .
cdr3_nt: TGCGCCAGCAGCTCGGAGGCGGCCGCAATGAACACTGAAGCTTTCTTT; cdr3_aa: CASSSEAAAMNTEAFF; j_call: TRBJ1-1; v_call: TRBV5-1; clone_size: few; d_call: .
cdr3_nt: TGTGCCAGCAGCGGAGGAGGAGACAGGTTGCCCTACGAGCAGTACTTC; cdr3_aa: CASSGGGDRLPYEQYF; j_call: TRBJ2-7; v_call: TRBV21-1; clone_size: .; d_call: .
cdr3_nt: TGTGCCAGCAGCGTCAGGGGGGACACTGAAGCTTTCTTT; cdr3_aa: CASSVRGDTEAFF; j_call: TRBJ1-1; v_call: TRBV7-2; clone_size: .; d_call: TRBD1
cdr3_nt: TGTGCCAGCAGCTTCACAGGGTCGAACACCGGGGAGCTGTTTTTT; cdr3_aa: CASSFTGSNTGELFF; j_call: TRBJ2-2; v_call: TRBV7-3; clone_size: few; d_call: .
cdr3_nt: TGTGCCAGCAGTGCGGGGAGGTACAATGAGCAGTTCTTC; cdr3_aa: CASSAGRYNEQFF; j_call: TRBJ2-1; v_call: TRBV2; clone_size: .; d_call: .
cdr3_nt: TGTGCCAGCAGTTCCACAGGGCCTGAGCAGTACTTC; cdr3_aa: CASSSTGPEQYF; j_call: TRBJ2-7; v_call: TRBV28; clone_size: .; d_call: .